These T cell receptor beta chains were read from a single sample in a study of CD8 T cells in Susac syndrome. TCRdb re-analysed the immunoSEQ multiplex PCR reads in MiXCR, keeping a single row per CDR3 protein. The table includes roughly 150,000 distinct CDR3 sequences, roughly 94% detected once. The material sequenced was CD8+ T cells from PBMCs. These receptors all come from a human donor with multiple sclerosis. Both conserved end residues are part of each CDR3. Each record gives: clone size, D gene, J gene, V gene, CDR3 DNA, CDR3 protein. D genes are given only for firm matches. Only part of the rows carry a size: once, few, many, or a class if the clone is expanded.

>NA|NA|TRBJ2-1|TRBV30
TGTGCCTGGAGTGTACGAGTAAATGAGCAGTTCTTC
CAWSVRVNEQFF
>once|NA|TRBJ2-7|TRBV27
TGTGCCAGCAGTCGGGTGGGGCTATACGAGCAGTACTTC
CASSRVGLYEQYF
>NA|NA|TRBJ1-1|TRBV3-1
TGTGCCAGCAGCCAAGTAAAAGGAGTTGAAGCTTTCTTT
CASSQVKGVEAFF
>NA|NA|TRBJ2-5|TRBV15
TGTGCCACCAGCAGAGGTCCGGACCCACTTGGCCAGTACTTC
CATSRGPDPLGQYF
>NA|TRBD1|TRBJ2-2|TRBV25-1
TGTGCCAGCAGTGAGGGACAGGGATCCACCGGGGAGCTGTTTTTT
CASSEGQGSTGELFF
>NA|NA|TRBJ2-2|TRBV12-3/TRBV12-4
TGTGCCAGCCTAGACACCGGGGAGCTGTTTTTT
CASLDTGELFF
>NA|NA|TRBJ1-5|TRBV30
TGTGCCTGGAAGCAGGGCAATCAGCCCCAGCATTTT
CAWKQGNQPQHF
>once|NA|TRBJ2-3|TRBV15
TGTGCCACCAGACTAGGATTCGCGGGGTCGGGCACAGATACGCAGTATTTT
CATRLGFAGSGTDTQYF
>NA|NA|TRBJ2-1|TRBV6-5
TGTGCCAGCAGTTATAATCCTGGCTCCTACAATGAGCAGTTCTTC
CASSYNPGSYNEQFF
>NA|NA|TRBJ1-1|TRBV5-4
TGTGCCAGCAGCTGGGACATTAACACTGAAGCTTTCTTT
CASSWDINTEAFF
>NA|NA|TRBJ2-2|TRBV5-6
TGTGCCAGCAGAGGGTTCACCGGGGAGCTGTTTTTT
CASRGFTGELFF
>NA|TRBD1|TRBJ2-3|TRBV30
TGTGCCTGGAGTGCCACAACAGGGGTTCGAAAAATCGATACGCAGTATTTT
CAWSATTGVRKIDTQYF
>NA|NA|TRBJ2-3|TRBV3-1
TGTGCCAGCAGCCAAGATCTAGTTGGGGGTGCAGATACGCAGTATTTT
CASSQDLVGGADTQYF
>NA|NA|TRBJ2-1|TRBV2
TGTGCCAGCAGGCTTTCGAACAGTGAGCAGTTCTTC
CASRLSNSEQFF
>NA|NA|TRBJ2-7|TRBV3-1
TGTGCCAGCAGCCCCAATTCCTGGTCCTACGAGCAGTACTTC
CASSPNSWSYEQYF
>NA|NA|TRBJ2-2|TRBV30
TGTGCCCGGAGGGCTGGCGGGGAGCTGTTTTTT
CARRAGGELFF
>NA|TRBD1|TRBJ2-5|TRBV4-1
TGCGCCAGCAGCCGCGGACAGGAAAGGGGGACCCAGTACTTC
CASSRGQERGTQYF
>few|TRBD2|TRBJ2-3|TRBV29-1
TGCAGCGTTGAAGATCGCGGCGGGAGAACAGATACGCAGTATTTT
CSVEDRGGRTDTQYF
>NA|TRBD1|TRBJ1-1|TRBV3-1
TGTGCCAGCAGTTGGGGACAGAAAACGAACACTGAAGCTTTCTTT
CASSWGQKTNTEAFF
>NA|NA|TRBJ2-1|TRBV7-9
TGTGCCAGCAGCCCGCCCGTTGGGGTCAATGAGCAGTTCTTC
CASSPPVGVNEQFF
>NA|NA|TRBJ2-3|TRBV7-9
TGTGCCAGCAGCTTAGGTCTCCAGGCCACAGATACGCAGTATTTT
CASSLGLQATDTQYF
>NA|NA|TRBJ2-1|TRBV29-1
TGCAGCGTTGAAGCTCGGGCAAGCTCCTACAATGAGCAGTTCTTC
CSVEARASSYNEQFF
>NA|NA|TRBJ1-3|TRBV2
TGTGCCAGCAGTCCGAGAGACAGTCCTGGAAACACCATATATTTT
CASSPRDSPGNTIYF
>NA|NA|TRBJ1-1|TRBV12-3/TRBV12-4
TGTGCCAGCAGCCTTGGCCCCCGAGAAGGAGGGGTAAACACTGAAGCTTTCTTT
CASSLGPREGGVNTEAFF
>NA|TRBD1|TRBJ2-7|TRBV27
TGTGCCAGCTCATTCGGACAGGGTCCAGTAGAGCAGTACTTC
CASSFGQGPVEQYF
>NA|TRBD1|TRBJ2-3|TRBV15
TGTGCCACCAGCAGAGTGGGGACAGGGGATCAAAATACGCAGTATTTT
CATSRVGTGDQNTQYF
>NA|NA|TRBJ2-7|TRBV27
TGTGCCAGCAGTTTTGACTTCATGGGGGAGCAGTACTTC
CASSFDFMGEQYF
>NA|TRBD1|TRBJ2-7|TRBV5-6
TGTGCCAGCAGCGTACAGGGGAGATCCTACGAGCAGTACTTC
CASSVQGRSYEQYF
>NA|NA|TRBJ2-1|TRBV27
TGTGCCAGCAGTACCCACCAGGGGTACAATGAGCAGTTCTTC
CASSTHQGYNEQFF
>once|TRBD1|TRBJ2-1|TRBV29-1
TGCAGCGCCCCTACCCAACAGGGGGCCTATGAGCAGTTCTTC
CSAPTQQGAYEQFF
>NA|NA|TRBJ2-7|TRBV27
TGTGCCAGCAGTTTAAGTTACGGATCCTACGAGCAGTACTTC
CASSLSYGSYEQYF
>NA|NA|TRBJ1-1|TRBV6-1
TGTGCCAGCATGGCATCTCTGAACACTGAAGCTTTCTTT
CASMASLNTEAFF
>NA|NA|TRBJ1-5|TRBV12-5
TGTGCTAGTGGTATAGGACAGCCCCAGCATTTT
CASGIGQPQHF
>NA|NA|TRBJ2-3|TRBV7-9
TGTGCCAGCAGCCCCGGGCCCTTCACAGATACGCAGTATTTT
CASSPGPFTDTQYF
>NA|NA|TRBJ2-7|TRBV4-1
TGCGCCAGCAGCCAAGGAGTTCTTGAGCAGTACTTC
CASSQGVLEQYF
>once|NA|TRBJ2-7|TRBV20-1
TGCAGTGCTAGTATGGCCTACGAGCAGTACTTC
CSASMAYEQYF
>NA|NA|TRBJ1-4|TRBV6-5
TGTGCCAGCAGTTTCTCCACGGGACGGGGGGATCATGAAAAACTGTTTTTT
CASSFSTGRGDHEKLFF
>NA|NA|TRBJ2-7|TRBV20-1
TGCAGTGCTAGATCACTGGAGGGCTACGAGCAGTACTTC
CSARSLEGYEQYF
>NA|NA|TRBJ2-1|TRBV7-7
TGTGCTAGCAGCTTAGCGTTGGCTGATGAGCAGTTCTTC
CASSLALADEQFF
>NA|NA|TRBJ1-2|TRBV9
TGTGCCAGCAGCGTAGAGGGGACCACTAACTATGGCTACACCTTC
CASSVEGTTNYGYTF
>NA|NA|TRBJ1-2|TRBV27
TGTGCCAGCAGTTTCGGTTTCGGGGTAGATTATGGCTACACCTTC
CASSFGFGVDYGYTF
>NA|NA|TRBJ2-7|TRBV29-1
TGCAGCGTTGAATCGGACAACGAGCAGTACTTC
CSVESDNEQYF